The 5 T cell receptor beta chains presented below share a single source sample, sequenced in a study of T-cell memory formation after mild COVID-19. TCRdb ran MiXCR on the 5' RACE reads and lists one entry per CDR3 protein. Altogether about 320,000 distinct CDR3 sequences are present, around 15% being singletons, with the ten largest covering around 20%. Material for sequencing was PBMCs or a T cell subset sorted from them (not recorded which). The receptors come from a man aged 18 to 30 who had mild COVID-19 (a few samples of this study predate the infection). Cell type and time point are not known.

This sequence joins TRBV2 and TRBJ1-1; D unresolved. The V gene's germline CDR1 is SNHLY and CDR2 FYNNEI. The V gene lost 9 bases and the J gene lost 1 base, with 12 bases spanning the gap. The CDR3 totals 13 residues. The DNA of the CDR3 is TGTGCCAGTACTTGGGCTCCGAACACTGAAGCTTTCTTT. Amino acid sequence: CASTWAPNTEAFF.

The CDR3 loop is CASTAVTDTQYF. CDR3 coding DNA: TGTGCCAGCACCGCTGTCACAGATACGCAGTATTTT. The chain combines TRBV7-2 with TRBJ2-3; D unclear. The germline V gene encodes CDR1 SGHTA and CDR2 FQGNSA. This CDR3 spans 12 amino acids. V lost 7 bases, J lost 2 bases, and 7 bases lay in between.

The count of this clonotype is one. The chain links TRBV28 to TRBJ1-1; no definite D call. V lost 5 bases and J 0 bases, leaving 16 bases between the germline ends. The CDR3 is made up of 16 amino acids. Germline CDR1 MDHEN, CDR2 SYDVKM. CDR3 nucleotide sequence: TGTGCCAGCAGTCTAGGGTTGGGCCCGGTGAACACTGAAGCTTTCTTT. This gives the protein CASSLGLGPVNTEAFF. The whole variable domain, filled in from reference TRBV28 and TRBJ1-1, reads DVKVTQSSRYLVKRTGEKVFLECVQDMDHENMFWYRQDPGLGLRLIYFSYDVKMKEKGDIPEGYSVSREKKERFSLILESASTNQTSMYLCASSLGLGPVNTEAFFGQGTRLTVV.

V is TRBV19 and J is TRBJ1-2; D gene unclear. Per germline, CDR1 LNHDA and CDR2 SQIVND (reference sequence). The CDR3 runs to 13 residues. The V end lost 1 base, the J end lost 8 bases, and 11 bases lay between the germline ends. CDR3 amino acids: CASSIVGEGGYTF. As DNA, the CDR3 is TGTGCCAGTAGTATAGTTGGGGAAGGAGGCTACACCTTC.

This clonotype has a handful of counts. The rearrangement joins TRBV6-2 or TRBV6-3 to TRBJ1-6, with 9 nucleotides matching TRBD1. This CDR3 region has 16 residues. With V trimmed by 2 bases and J by 10 bases, 9 bases remained unmatched. Germline V CDR1 and CDR2: MNHEY, SVGEGT. In DNA form, the CDR3 reads TGTGCCAGCAGTTACCTCCGGACAGGGGATGGCTCACCCCTCCACTTT. Translating it yields CASSYLRTGDGSPLHF.